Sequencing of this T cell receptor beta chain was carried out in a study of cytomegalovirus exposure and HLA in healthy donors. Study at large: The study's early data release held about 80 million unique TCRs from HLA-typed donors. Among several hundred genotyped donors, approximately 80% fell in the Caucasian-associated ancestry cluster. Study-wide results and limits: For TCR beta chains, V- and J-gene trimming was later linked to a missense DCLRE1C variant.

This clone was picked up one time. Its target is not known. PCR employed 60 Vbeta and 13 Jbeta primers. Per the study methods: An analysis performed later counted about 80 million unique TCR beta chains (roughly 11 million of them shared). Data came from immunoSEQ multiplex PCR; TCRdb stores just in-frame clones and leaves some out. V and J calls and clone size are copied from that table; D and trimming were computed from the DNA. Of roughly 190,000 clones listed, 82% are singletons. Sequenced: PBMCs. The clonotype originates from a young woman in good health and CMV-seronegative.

For the CDR3, the DNA is TGTGCCAGCAGCTTAGCTAGCGGCCAAGAGACCCAGTACTTC. Translation gives CASSLASGQETQYF. V gene TRBV7-9 combines with J gene TRBJ2-5; D is perhaps TRBD2 (6 bases). V gave up 0 bases and J gave up 1 base, with 6 bases separating them. Germline-derived CDR1 and CDR2 are SEHNR and FQNEAQ (reference sequence). This CDR3 has 14 residues.